The rows below give T cell receptor beta chains drawn from one sample of a study of shared clonotypes between healthy human individuals. Clones were sequenced by immunoSEQ multiplex PCR, and TCRdb holds only the in-frame ones, with some missing. Of roughly 2,300,000 clones detected, roughly 92% appear once; the ten largest clones hold 0.37%. Sequencing was done on a sample of naive CD4+ T cells from PBMCs. Receptor source: a man aged 18 to 29 in good health. Some clones in this sample may be carry-over from other donors' samples. Each CDR3 is given with its conserved first and last residue. A D gene is named only where the DNA matches it firmly. Not all rows give a size; the values are once, few, many and, for expanded clones, a class.

TRBJ1-1 - - TRBV5-1 CASSLGQGAYTEAFF TGCGCCAGCAGCTTGGGTCAGGGAGCGTATACTGAAGCTTTCTTT
TRBJ1-1 few - TRBV7-2 CAFWVTEAFF TGTGCGTTCTGGGTCACTGAAGCTTTCTTT
TRBJ1-5 - - TRBV6-6 CASSYSGQVQGPQHF TGTGCCAGCAGTTACTCGGGGCAGGTGCAAGGGCCCCAGCATTTT
TRBJ2-7 - - TRBV9 CASSPTIGGKTYEQYF TGTGCCAGCAGCCCAACGATTGGCGGGAAGACCTACGAGCAGTACTTC
TRBJ2-4 - TRBD2 TRBV5-1 CASSVRPSGPTENIQYF TGCGCCAGCAGCGTGAGGCCTAGCGGTCCCACGGAAAACATTCAGTACTTC
TRBJ2-5 - - TRBV9 CASSVDRRQETQYF TGTGCCAGCAGCGTAGATCGGAGACAAGAGACCCAGTACTTC
TRBJ1-1 few TRBD1 TRBV9 CASSPRDRGDTEAFF TGTGCCAGCAGCCCCAGGGACAGGGGGGACACTGAAGCTTTCTTT
TRBJ1-2 - TRBD1 TRBV5-1 CASSLDGTVNGYTF TGCGCCAGCAGTCTGGACGGGACAGTGAATGGCTACACCTTC
TRBJ1-5 once - TRBV27 CASSIRGGRGNQPQHF TGTGCCAGCAGTATCAGAGGGGGACGCGGCAATCAGCCCCAGCATTTT
TRBJ2-7 - - TRBV18 CASSPEAYEQYF TGTGCCAGCTCACCGGAGGCTTACGAGCAGTACTTC
TRBJ1-5 - TRBD1 TRBV6-6 CASRTDRAMRNQPQHF TGTGCCAGCAGGACGGACAGGGCGATGAGAAATCAGCCCCAGCATTTT
TRBJ2-7 - - TRBV9 CASSVGGGTSNYEQYF TGTGCCAGCAGCGTGGGGGGCGGGACATCGAACTACGAGCAGTACTTC
TRBJ2-3 - - TRBV7-9 CASSLRGSLGGTDTQYF TGTGCCAGCAGCTTAAGAGGATCCTTAGGGGGAACAGATACGCAGTATTTT
TRBJ2-3 - - TRBV15 CATSSRTDTQYF TGTGCCACCAGCTCCCGTACAGATACGCAGTATTTT
TRBJ1-6 - - TRBV28 CASSFFGGATPLHF TGTGCCAGCAGTTTCTTCGGGGGCGCAACACCCCTCCACTTT
TRBJ1-2 - - TRBV5-1 CASSLGTPGLGGLVGYTF TGCGCCAGCAGCTTGGGGACACCGGGACTAGGTGGACTAGTTGGCTACACCTTC
TRBJ2-1 - TRBD2 TRBV28 CASSTQTGLAGYNEQFF TGTGCCAGCAGTACCCAAACGGGACTAGCGGGTTACAATGAGCAGTTCTTC
TRBJ1-2 - TRBD1 TRBV5-4 CASSIPDRAHGYTF TGTGCCAGCAGCATCCCGGACAGGGCCCATGGCTACACCTTC
TRBJ1-2 once - TRBV18 CASSPPGQKRNYGYTF TGTGCCAGCTCACCACCCGGACAGAAGAGAAACTATGGCTACACCTTC
TRBJ1-1 - TRBD1 TRBV27 CASSAYRGGYTEAFF TGTGCCAGCAGTGCCTACAGGGGAGGTTACACTGAAGCTTTCTTT
TRBJ1-1 once - TRBV7-6 CASSLMMNTEAFF TGTGCCAGCAGCCTGATGATGAACACTGAAGCTTTCTTT
TRBJ2-7 - TRBD2 TRBV27 CASSQKGLSTDEQYF TGTGCCAGCAGTCAAAAGGGACTATCCACGGACGAGCAGTACTTC
TRBJ2-7 - TRBD1 TRBV5-1 CASSPGQGITYEQYF TGCGCCAGCAGCCCGGGACAGGGGATAACCTACGAGCAGTACTTC
TRBJ2-1 - TRBD2 TRBV6-5 CASRGEGLYNEQFF TGTGCCAGCAGGGGGGAGGGGCTTTACAATGAGCAGTTCTTC
TRBJ1-3 - - TRBV18 CASSPRVARGTGNTIYF TGTGCCAGCTCACCACGGGTAGCCAGGGGCACTGGAAACACCATATATTTT
TRBJ2-7 - - TRBV18 CASSTAVAFSSYEQYF TGTGCCAGCTCGACCGCGGTCGCGTTTAGCTCCTACGAGCAGTACTTC
TRBJ2-5 - - TRBV7-2 CASSLQGETQYF TGTGCCAGCAGCTTGCAGGGAGAGACCCAGTACTTC
TRBJ1-2 - TRBD1 TRBV4-1 CASSQALDRANYGYTF TGCGCCAGCAGCCAAGCTTTGGACAGGGCTAACTATGGCTACACCTTC
TRBJ2-3 - - TRBV11-2 CASSTRKGTDTQYF TGTGCCAGCAGCACAAGGAAAGGCACAGATACGCAGTATTTT
TRBJ1-2 - - TRBV28 CASSLQGYGYTF TGTGCCAGCAGTTTACAGGGTTATGGCTACACCTTC
TRBJ1-1 - - TRBV6-5 CASSYSSRSQTEAFF TGTGCCAGCAGTTACTCGTCCCGGTCGCAGACTGAAGCTTTCTTT
TRBJ1-1 - - TRBV4-3 CASSQDPGGGLNTEAFF TGCGCCAGCAGCCAAGACCCCGGGGGGGGGCTGAACACTGAAGCTTTCTTT
TRBJ1-5 - - TRBV14 CASSQGGEGYQPQHF TGTGCCAGCAGCCAAGGGGGCGAGGGGTATCAGCCCCAGCATTTT
TRBJ1-2 few - TRBV5-4 CASSTRRDMFYGYTF TGTGCCAGCAGCACCCGCAGGGACATGTTCTATGGCTACACCTTC
TRBJ2-2 - - TRBV15 CATSRQMNAGELFF TGTGCCACCAGCCGACAGATGAACGCCGGGGAGCTGTTTTTT
TRBJ2-7 - - TRBV6-1 CASRETGSSYEQYF TGTGCCAGCAGAGAAACAGGGTCCTCCTACGAGCAGTACTTC
TRBJ1-5 - - TRBV11-3 CASSLWDGSNQPQHF TGTGCCAGCAGCCTGTGGGACGGGAGCAATCAGCCCCAGCATTTT
TRBJ1-1 - TRBD1 TRBV7-3 CASSKQGRDTEAFF TGTGCCAGCAGCAAACAGGGGAGGGACACTGAAGCTTTCTTT
TRBJ2-3 - TRBD1 TRBV7-9 CASSQRGQGAGDTQYF TGTGCCAGCAGCCAAAGGGGACAGGGGGCCGGAGATACGCAGTATTTT
TRBJ1-5 - - TRBV28 CASSSLSWDQPQHF TGTGCCAGCAGTTCTTTATCGTGGGATCAGCCCCAGCATTTT
TRBJ2-2 - - TRBV5-5 CASGEANTGELFF TGTGCCAGCGGAGAAGCGAACACCGGGGAGCTGTTTTTT
TRBJ2-1 once - TRBV5-1 CASSLAPTGREQFF TGCGCCAGCAGCTTGGCTCCGACGGGCCGAGAGCAGTTCTTC
TRBJ2-7 - TRBD1 TRBV15 CATRPTGGPYEQYF TGTGCCACCAGACCGACAGGGGGACCCTACGAGCAGTACTTC
TRBJ1-2 - - TRBV5-1 CASSSGQINYGYTF TGCGCCAGCAGTTCTGGACAGATTAACTATGGCTACACCTTC
TRBJ2-1 - TRBD2 TRBV27 CASSYGLAGGLGKDEQFF TGTGCCAGCAGCTATGGACTAGCGGGAGGCCTCGGGAAGGATGAGCAGTTCTTC
TRBJ1-1 - - TRBV7-8 CASASPGRNTEAFF TGTGCCAGCGCCTCTCCCGGGAGGAACACTGAAGCTTTCTTT
TRBJ1-2 - TRBD1 TRBV7-2 CASSLSQGVYGYTF TGTGCCAGCAGCCTATCACAGGGGGTGTACGGCTACACCTTC
TRBJ1-1 - - TRBV9 CASSAGGQTEAFF TGTGCCAGCAGCGCTGGGGGGCAGACTGAAGCTTTCTTT
TRBJ2-1 - - TRBV5-8 CASRTTRPAWVGEQFF TGTGCCAGCAGGACCACTAGACCCGCTTGGGTGGGCGAGCAGTTCTTC
TRBJ2-7 - - TRBV18 CASSPLYGATPYEQYF TGTGCCAGCTCACCACTTTACGGAGCCACCCCCTACGAGCAGTACTTC
TRBJ2-5 - - TRBV18 CASSRTRGSSQETQYF TGTGCCAGCTCACGAACCCGGGGATCGAGCCAAGAGACCCAGTACTTC
TRBJ2-3 - TRBD2 TRBV5-1 CASSNLDGRSDTQYF TGCGCCAGCAGCAACCTCGACGGGAGGTCGGATACGCAGTATTTT
TRBJ2-2 - TRBD1 TRBV2 CASSGDRGGELFF TGTGCCAGCAGTGGGGACAGGGGCGGGGAGCTGTTTTTT
TRBJ2-1 - TRBD2 TRBV11-3 CASSLASGGFQEEQFF TGTGCCAGCAGCTTAGCTAGCGGGGGCTTTCAGGAGGAGCAGTTCTTC
TRBJ1-5 - - TRBV18 CASSRKGTGDRPQHF TGTGCCAGCTCTAGGAAAGGGACGGGTGATCGGCCCCAGCATTTT
TRBJ2-5 once TRBD1 TRBV9 CASSFGTGVGETQYF TGTGCCAGCAGCTTTGGGACAGGGGTGGGAGAGACCCAGTACTTC
TRBJ2-5 - TRBD2 TRBV27 CASSSPGLGDETQYF TGTGCCAGCAGTAGTCCGGGACTAGGTGACGAGACCCAGTACTTC
TRBJ1-2 - - TRBV5-1 CASSLGWANYGYTF TGCGCCAGCAGCCTCGGGTGGGCTAACTATGGCTACACCTTC
TRBJ1-2 - - TRBV5-5 CASSLLGENYGYTF TGTGCCAGCAGCCTCCTGGGGGAGAACTATGGCTACACCTTC
TRBJ1-4 - TRBD1 TRBV29-1 CSATGADHEKLFF TGCAGCGCTACAGGGGCGGATCATGAAAAACTGTTTTTT